This is a list of T cell receptor beta chains from one sample in a study of shared clonotypes between healthy human individuals. The assay was immunoSEQ multiplex PCR, and TCRdb's table has in-frame clones only and misses some. The data contain around 2.3 million clones, under 97% of them seen just once; the ten biggest clones take up 0.1% to 0.15%. Sequenced input: naive CD4+ T cells sorted from blood. The receptors shown here come from a man aged 18-30 years in good health. Both conserved end residues are part of each CDR3. D genes are given only for firm matches. Rows may omit the clone size; those that give it use once, few, many or a size class.

CDR3aa | CDR3nt | d_gene | v_gene | abundance | j_gene
CASSGGLAGGYNEQFF | TGCGCCAGCAGTGGGGGGCTAGCGGGAGGGTACAATGAGCAGTTCTTC | TRBD2 | TRBV10-1 | - | TRBJ2-1
CASSTAGTSIYEQYF | TGTGCCAGTAGTACAGCGGGGACTAGCATCTACGAGCAGTACTTC | TRBD2 | TRBV19 | - | TRBJ2-7
CASEGQGGNEQFF | TGTGCTAGTGAGGGACAGGGGGGCAATGAGCAGTTCTTC | TRBD1 | TRBV12-5 | - | TRBJ2-1
CASNDEGSGGSYEQYF | TGTGCCAGCAACGACGAGGGTTCGGGGGGCTCCTACGAGCAGTACTTC | TRBD2 | TRBV7-9 | - | TRBJ2-7
CASSLIGDTQYF | TGTGCCAGCAGCCTCATAGGGGATACGCAGTATTTT | - | TRBV7-4 | - | TRBJ2-3
CASSEQGPQPQHF | TGTGCCAGCAGCGAACAGGGACCCCAGCCCCAGCATTTT | - | TRBV7-9 | - | TRBJ1-5
CASSRPGPNSYNEQFF | TGTGCCAGTAGTCGACCGGGACCCAACTCCTACAATGAGCAGTTCTTC | - | TRBV19 | - | TRBJ2-1
CASSSVRSTGPFNSPLHF | TGTGCCAGCAGTTCCGTTCGGTCGACAGGTCCGTTTAATTCACCCCTCCACTTT | - | TRBV27 | - | TRBJ1-6
CASRSQGDNQPQHF | TGTGCCAGCAGGAGCCAGGGAGACAATCAGCCCCAGCATTTT | - | TRBV2 | - | TRBJ1-5
CASSQPGGGGGDEQYF | TGCGCCAGCAGCCAACCGGGAGGAGGGGGCGGCGACGAGCAGTACTTC | - | TRBV4-1 | - | TRBJ2-7
CASSSGGPLHF | TGTGCCAGCTCTAGCGGGGGGCCCCTTCACTTC | TRBD2 | TRBV2 | once | TRBJ2-5
CASSPGLAGYQETQYF | TGTGCTAGCAGCCCAGGACTAGCGGGGTACCAAGAGACCCAGTACTTC | TRBD2 | TRBV7-7 | - | TRBJ2-5
CASALQGRHTEAFF | TGTGCTAGTGCCCTACAGGGTAGGCACACTGAAGCTTTCTTT | - | TRBV12-5 | - | TRBJ1-1
CASSAFSEMVKGYTF | TGTGCCAGCTCCGCCTTCTCGGAGATGGTAAAGGGCTACACCTTC | - | TRBV18 | few | TRBJ1-2
CASSIEGRSYEQYF | TGTGCCAGTAGTATAGAGGGACGGAGCTACGAGCAGTACTTC | - | TRBV19 | - | TRBJ2-7
CASSQRQGDEQFF | TGTGCCAGCTCACAACGACAGGGGGATGAGCAGTTCTTC | TRBD1 | TRBV18 | - | TRBJ2-1
CAWSAAGLNTEAFF | TGTGCCTGGAGTGCGGCAGGGCTGAACACTGAAGCTTTCTTT | - | TRBV30 | - | TRBJ1-1
CASSDRSYNSPLHF | TGTGCCAGCAGTGACAGGTCCTATAATTCACCCCTCCACTTT | - | TRBV2 | once | TRBJ1-6
CASSRQGATGDTQYF | TGTGCCAGCAGTCGACAGGGGGCCACCGGAGATACGCAGTATTTT | TRBD1 | TRBV6-5 | - | TRBJ2-3
CASSLPHSTDTQYF | TGTGCCAGCAGTCTCCCACATAGCACAGATACGCAGTATTTT | - | TRBV6-6 | - | TRBJ2-3
CASGNLGQPPYGYTF | TGTGCTAGTGGAAACCTGGGACAGCCCCCCTATGGCTACACCTTC | TRBD1 | TRBV12-5 | - | TRBJ1-2
CASQTWTGGNTGELFF | TGTGCCAGCCAAACGTGGACAGGGGGCAACACCGGGGAGCTGTTTTTT | TRBD1 | TRBV18 | - | TRBJ2-2
CASSQESYGEQYF | TGCGCCAGCAGCCAAGAAAGCTATGGGGAGCAGTACTTC | - | TRBV4-3 | - | TRBJ2-7
CASSSGRATDTQYF | TGTGCCAGCAGTTCCGGCAGAGCCACAGATACGCAGTATTTT | - | TRBV6-6 | - | TRBJ2-3
CASSPPRLAGASYNEQFF | TGTGCCAGCAGCCCCCCCCGACTAGCGGGAGCTTCCTACAATGAGCAGTTCTTC | TRBD2 | TRBV11-3 | - | TRBJ2-1
CASSEVSGTGRPGTEAFF | TGTGCCAGCAGTGAAGTTAGCGGCACAGGGCGTCCGGGCACTGAAGCTTTCTTT | - | TRBV6-1 | - | TRBJ1-1
CASSLAKGPLGTDTQYF | TGTGCCAGCAGCTTAGCTAAAGGACCCCTGGGCACAGATACGCAGTATTTT | - | TRBV7-9 | - | TRBJ2-3
CASSQAGTGYTEAFF | TGCGCCAGCAGCCAGGCCGGGACAGGGTACACTGAAGCTTTCTTT | TRBD1 | TRBV4-1 | - | TRBJ1-1
CASSPGQGLTEAFF | TGTGCCAGCTCCCCGGGACAGGGTCTCACTGAAGCTTTCTTT | TRBD1 | TRBV18 | - | TRBJ1-1
CASSGGTGNTEAFF | TGTGCCAGCAGTGGCGGGACAGGGAACACTGAAGCTTTCTTT | TRBD1 | TRBV2 | - | TRBJ1-1
CASKTRTGGYSYEQYF | TGTGCCAGCAAAACCCGGACAGGGGGGTACTCCTACGAGCAGTACTTC | TRBD1 | TRBV2 | - | TRBJ2-7
CASSAAGSEKLFF | TGCGCCAGCAGCGCCGCAGGGTCTGAAAAACTGTTTTTT | - | TRBV5-1 | once | TRBJ1-4
CASSSGGSVLTGELFF | TGTGCCAGCAGTTCAGGGGGCTCCGTCCTCACCGGGGAGCTGTTTTTT | TRBD1 | TRBV28 | - | TRBJ2-2
CASSLSTRATEAFF | TGTGCCAGCAGTTTAAGTACCCGGGCCACTGAAGCTTTCTTT | - | TRBV27 | once | TRBJ1-1
CASSLVETGRYEQYF | TGTGCCAGCAGCTTAGTCGAGACAGGAAGATACGAGCAGTACTTC | - | TRBV7-9 | once | TRBJ2-7
CASVRSPLNTEAFF | TGTGCCAGCGTCCGCTCCCCCCTGAACACTGAAGCTTTCTTT | - | TRBV2 | - | TRBJ1-1
CASSFHGDGELFF | TGCGCCAGCAGCTTCCACGGGGACGGGGAGCTGTTTTTT | - | TRBV5-1 | - | TRBJ2-2
CASPSRDAAGGTEAFF | TGTGCCTCCCCTTCCCGTGACGCCGCCGGCGGCACTGAAGCTTTCTTT | - | TRBV30 | once | TRBJ1-1
CASSSGLVVEQYF | TGTGCCAGCAGCTCAGGACTAGTAGTCGAGCAGTACTTC | TRBD2 | TRBV7-2 | - | TRBJ2-7
CARGDSPSSYNEQFF | TGTGCCAGGGGAGACAGTCCTAGCTCCTACAATGAGCAGTTCTTC | - | TRBV27 | - | TRBJ2-1
CASSLGWDYEQYF | TGTGCCAGCAGTCTGGGTTGGGACTACGAGCAGTACTTC | - | TRBV6-6 | - | TRBJ2-7
CAARDSGPTDTQYF | TGTGCCGCAAGAGATAGCGGGCCTACAGATACGCAGTATTTT | TRBD2 | TRBV10-3 | - | TRBJ2-3
CASSAGNTDTQYF | TGTGCCAGTAGTGCAGGGAATACAGATACGCAGTATTTT | - | TRBV19 | - | TRBJ2-3
CASSLAGAYEQYF | TGTGCCAGCAGTTTGGCAGGGGCCTACGAGCAGTACTTC | - | TRBV6-6 | - | TRBJ2-7
CASSLAGQVTYEQYF | TGTGCCAGCAGCTTAGCGGGACAGGTGACCTACGAGCAGTACTTC | TRBD1 | TRBV7-2 | - | TRBJ2-7
CASSGTESNQPQHF | TGTGCCAGCAGCGGGACAGAAAGCAATCAGCCCCAGCATTTT | TRBD1 | TRBV6-5 | - | TRBJ1-5
CASSVGVDYGYTF | TGTGCCAGCAGTGTTGGAGTGGACTATGGCTACACCTTC | - | TRBV2 | - | TRBJ1-2
CASSETTGYTEAFF | TGTGCCAGCAGTGAAACCACAGGGTACACTGAAGCTTTCTTT | - | TRBV6-1 | - | TRBJ1-1
CASSPRTGVTQYF | TGTGCCAGCAGCCCCCGGACAGGGGTGACCCAGTACTTC | TRBD1 | TRBV9 | once | TRBJ2-5
CASSPDSFSGNTIYF | TGTGCCAGCTCACCGGACAGCTTCTCTGGAAACACCATATATTTT | - | TRBV18 | - | TRBJ1-3
CAIGDPLRAVEQYF | TGTGCCATCGGGGACCCGCTCCGGGCGGTCGAGCAGTACTTC | - | TRBV10-3 | - | TRBJ2-7
CASLAVGGHYGYTF | TGTGCCAGCCTCGCGGTGGGCGGACACTATGGCTACACCTTC | - | TRBV19 | - | TRBJ1-2
CASSLSGGRDEQYF | TGTGCCAGCAGCTTATCAGGCGGCCGGGACGAGCAGTACTTC | - | TRBV11-2 | - | TRBJ2-7